The 3 T cell receptor beta chains in this list originate from one sample, sequenced in a study of OX40 agonist ivuxolimab in advanced cancers. Libraries were prepared by immunoSEQ multiplex PCR; TCRdb keeps only in-frame clonotypes and omits some of them. The table includes approximately 49,000 clones, 85% detected once. Material: CD4+ or CD8+ T cells sorted from blood, obtained in a trial of the OX40 agonist ivuxolimab. The receptors originated from an adult with an advanced solid tumor such as melanoma, head and neck, liver or kidney cancer.

The chain links TRBV4-1 to TRBJ1-1; tentatively, D is TRBD1 (5 bases). Germline lookup yields CDR1 MGHRA and CDR2 YSYEKL. V gave up 2 bases and J gave up 6 bases, with 10 bases separating them. CDR3 size: 13 residues. The CDR3 here is CASSQQGSAEAFF. The DNA for the CDR3 is TGCGCCAGCAGCCAACAGGGTTCTGCTGAAGCTTTCTTT.

The rearrangement uses TRBV7-8 and TRBJ2-7, with TRBD1 as a possible D gene (5 bases). From germline, CDR1 is SGHVS and CDR2 FQNEAQ. V was pared by 6 bases and J by 0 bases, with 9 bases between. The CDR3 covers 13 residues. DNA of the CDR3: TGTGCCAGCAGACCCAGGGACTCCTACGAGCAGTACGTC. It yields the protein CASRPRDSYEQYV.

CDR3 DNA sequence: TGTGCCAGCAGTCTCCAGGGGGCTGGAAACACCATATATTTT. Translated: CASSLQGAGNTIYF. The chain joins TRBV6-5 to TRBJ1-3; 7 bases align to TRBD1. Germline lookup yields CDR1 MNHEY and CDR2 SVGAGI. CDR3 length: 14 residues. V was clipped by 5 bases and J by 2 bases; unmatched bases: 3.